Here is one T cell receptor beta chain with its context. This CDR3 has 16 residues. V dropped 6 bases and J dropped 1 base, with 18 bases sitting between them. Germline V gene lookup returns CDR1 MNHEY and CDR2 SMNVEV (reference sequence). These data originate in a study of CD8 T cells in Susac syndrome. When the RNA was reverse transcribed, random hexamers were used with an input of roughly 0.5 to 1 ug. Coverage of TCR beta CDR3 amplification by immunoSEQ multiplex PCR extended to 54 Vbeta and 13 Jbeta. TCRdb analysed the immunoSEQ multiplex PCR reads with MiXCR anew, one entry per CDR3 protein. The sample lists 150,000 or so distinct CDR3 sequences; 90% to 95% were seen once. The T cells that were sequenced for TCR beta were CD8+ and CD4+ cells from blood. TEMRA cells were FACS-enriched and CD8+ and CD4+ T cells negatively isolated.

The clonotype comes from a human donor in good health. The chain uses TRBV27 and TRBJ1-1; D not resolved. Sequencing was carried out using CD4+ T cells from PBMCs. In nucleotides, the CDR3 is TGTGCCAGCAGCTTGAGCTTGCGGTCGTCGAACACTGAAGCTTTCTTT. This codes for CASSLSLRSSNTEAFF.